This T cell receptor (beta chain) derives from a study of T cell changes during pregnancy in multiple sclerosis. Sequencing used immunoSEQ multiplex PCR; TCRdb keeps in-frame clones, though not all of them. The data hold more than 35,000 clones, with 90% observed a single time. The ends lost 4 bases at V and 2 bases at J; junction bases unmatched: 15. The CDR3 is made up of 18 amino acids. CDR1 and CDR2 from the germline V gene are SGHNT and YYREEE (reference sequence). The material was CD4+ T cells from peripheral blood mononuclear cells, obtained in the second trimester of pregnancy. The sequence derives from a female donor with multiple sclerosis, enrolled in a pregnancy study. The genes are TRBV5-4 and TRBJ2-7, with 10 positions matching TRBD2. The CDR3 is CASSGRTSGSLVAYEQYF. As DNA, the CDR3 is TGTGCCAGCAGCGGCCGGACTAGCGGCAGTTTGGTGGCCTACGAGCAGTACTTC.